This TCR beta chain was sequenced in a study of long-term antiretroviral therapy in people with HIV. Overall study findings and caveats: Increased diversity was seen after ART, yet it remained lower than in transplant donor controls. Clones showing expansion before ART dominated the repertoire at all time points.

V lost 6 bases, J lost 5 bases, and 9 bases stayed unmatched. Germline CDR1 reads MNHNY; CDR2 reads SVGAGI (reference sequence). The CDR3 has 14 amino acids. Participants who had HIV were, without exception, treated in the United States. With regard to this clone: The target antigen is unknown.

Researchers report immunoSEQ v3.0 was run at survey level. The method was immunoSEQ multiplex PCR; TCRdb's version includes in-frame clones alone and lacks a portion of them. This sample carries approximately 25,000 clones, roughly 80% of them seen once, and the ten largest clones take over 8.5%. This specimen was unsorted PBMCs, taken 2.1 years after starting antiretroviral therapy. The genes are TRBV6-6 and TRBJ2-7, with 8 bases that match TRBD1. This TCR derives from a man aged 30 to 39 with HIV. CDR3: CASSPRTGINEQYF. The CDR3 bases are TGTGCCAGCAGCCCCCGGACAGGGATTAACGAGCAGTACTTC.